The 9 T cell receptor beta chains below come from one sample, sequenced in a study of blood T cell repertoires in COVID-19. This table comes from immunoSEQ multiplex PCR, and its TCRdb copy is limited to in-frame clones, with some not included. The repertoire includes 240,000 or so clones, approximately 86% of them detected once, and 3.3% sits in the top ten. Sequencing used PBMCs or T cells enriched from blood (not recorded which). The receptors originated from a woman aged 40 to 55 with acute COVID-19.

The V gene is TRBV5-1, the J gene TRBJ1-2; D unclear. This CDR3 is built from 13 residues. Looked up from germline, CDR1 is SGHRS and CDR2 is YFSETQ. The germline V and J ends were trimmed by 4 bases and 6 bases, with 13 bases remaining between them. CDR3 residues: CASSPRVEDGYTF. The CDR3 DNA is TGCGCCAGCAGCCCCCGGGTGGAGGATGGCTACACCTTC.

The genes are TRBV4-2 and TRBJ2-2; the D gene is possibly TRBD1 (6 bases). V lost 4 bases and J 4 bases, leaving 10 bases between the germline ends. The CDR3 runs to 14 residues. Germline CDR1 is LGHNA and CDR2 is YNFKEQ. CDR3 sequence: CASSLGGSTGELFF. Here the CDR3 DNA reads TGTGCCAGCAGCCTAGGGGGTAGCACCGGGGAGCTGTTTTTT.

J is TRBJ1-2 and V is TRBV3-1 (or the pseudogene TRBV3-2); D not certain. Germline CDR1 is LGHDT and CDR2 is YNNKEL (reference sequence). The CDR3 has 15 residues. V was clipped by 0 bases and J by 5 bases, with 13 bases between them. The CDR3 DNA follows: TGTGCCAGCAGCCAAGATCTAACTATTGGATATGGCTACACCTTC. Its translation: CASSQDLTIGYGYTF.

The chain combines TRBV10-1 with TRBJ2-5; tentative D call: TRBD2 (6 bases). V lost 3 bases, J lost 0 bases, and 14 bases lay in between. CDR1 and CDR2 (germline): WNHNN, SYGVQD (reference sequence). The CDR3 runs 16 residues. The CDR3 nucleotides are TGCGCCAGCAGTGATGGCGGGCTAGCGTACCAAGAGACCCAGTACTTC. Its protein is CASSDGGLAYQETQYF.

The V gene is TRBV4-1, the J gene TRBJ1-3; no definite D call. In germline, CDR1 is MGHRA, CDR2 YSYEKL. The CDR3 loop spans 17 amino acids. The ends were cut back, 2 bases at V and 0 bases at J, with 14 bases in the middle. This CDR3 is CASSQRSGLSSGNTIYF. The CDR3 nucleotides read TGCGCCAGCAGCCAAAGGTCCGGGTTGAGCTCTGGAAACACCATATATTTT.

The chain employs TRBV9 and TRBJ2-1, with D maybe TRBD2 (5 bases). Germline V gene data show CDR1 as SGDLS and CDR2 as YYNGEE. The CDR3 extends over 18 amino acids. Trimming stripped 0 bases from V and 9 bases from J, with 25 bases between. In DNA form, the CDR3 reads TGTGCCAGCAGCGTAGCCAGAACAATGGGAGTTCGGGATAGTGAGCAGTTCTTC. Its translation: CASSVARTMGVRDSEQFF.

The genes are TRBV3-1 (or the pseudogene TRBV3-2) and TRBJ2-3, with D unresolved. The V end was cut by 2 bases, the J end by 3 bases, with 6 bases between. The CDR3 length is 13 residues. Germline CDR1 reads LGHDT; CDR2 reads YNNKEL (reference sequence). The CDR3 protein is CASSQLETDTQYF. The CDR3 nucleotides are TGTGCCAGCAGCCAACTAGAGACAGATACGCAGTATTTT.

The CDR3, as DNA: TGTGCCAGCAGCTTAGCTCCCTTAGCGAGGGAGACCCAGTACTTC. Encoded protein: CASSLAPLARETQYF. The rearrangement uses TRBV7-6 and TRBJ2-5, with D tentatively TRBD2 (5 bases). The CDR3 is made up of 15 amino acids. Looked up from germline, CDR1 is SGHVS and CDR2 is FNYEAQ. Trimming cost V 0 bases and J 5 bases, with 13 bases left between them.

The gene calls are TRBV5-1 and TRBJ2-7; 7 nucleotides match TRBD2. V gave up 0 bases and J gave up 7 bases; unmatched junction bases: 4. There are 13 residues in the CDR3. The germline V gene has CDR1 SGHRS and CDR2 YFSETQ. The CDR3 region has the DNA TGCGCCAGCAGCTTGGTCTCTAGCGGTGAGCAGTACTTC. Its translation: CASSLVSSGEQYF.